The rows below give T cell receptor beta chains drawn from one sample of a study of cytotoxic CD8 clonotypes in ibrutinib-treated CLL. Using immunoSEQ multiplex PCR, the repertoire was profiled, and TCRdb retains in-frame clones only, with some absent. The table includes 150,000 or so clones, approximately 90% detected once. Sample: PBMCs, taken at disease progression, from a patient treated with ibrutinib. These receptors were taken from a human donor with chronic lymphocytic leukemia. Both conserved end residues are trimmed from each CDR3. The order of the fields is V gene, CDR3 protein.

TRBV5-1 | ASSSTSGTNTGELF
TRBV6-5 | ASSSLGGISNEQF
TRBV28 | ASSLWALEGTYEQY
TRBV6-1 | ATYGAGSYNEQF
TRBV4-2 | ASSQDAGWREQY
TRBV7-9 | ASTYQETQY
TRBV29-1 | SVGWTATQY
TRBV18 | ASSPGQGNTEAF
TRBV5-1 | ASRPGDSGNTIY
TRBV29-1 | SVDSRVGGGYT
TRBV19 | ASSIDARRGPSINQPQH
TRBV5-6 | ASSWGGPNLDYGYT
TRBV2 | ASSPDRGPYNQPQH
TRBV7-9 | ASSPPGQGFSGNTIY
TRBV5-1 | ASSERHREAF
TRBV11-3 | ASSQRTGAGNEQF
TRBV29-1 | SVTGQGELGTGNTIY
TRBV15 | ATSRGQGPTTNEKLF
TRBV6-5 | ASRPHGNTEAF
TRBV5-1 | ASSFFSASGNTIY